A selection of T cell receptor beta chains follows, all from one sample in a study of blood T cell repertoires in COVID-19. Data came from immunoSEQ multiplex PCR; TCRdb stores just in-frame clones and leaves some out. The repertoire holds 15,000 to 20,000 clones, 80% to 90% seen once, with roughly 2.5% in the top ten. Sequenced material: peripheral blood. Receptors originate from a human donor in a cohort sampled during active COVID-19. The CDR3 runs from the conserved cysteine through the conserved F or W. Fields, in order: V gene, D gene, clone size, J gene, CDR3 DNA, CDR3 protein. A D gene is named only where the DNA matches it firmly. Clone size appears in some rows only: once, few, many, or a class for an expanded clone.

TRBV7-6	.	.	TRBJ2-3	TGTGCCAGCAGCACCCGACTGAGCACAGATACGCAGTATTTT	CASSTRLSTDTQYF
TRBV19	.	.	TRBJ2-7	TGTGCCAGTAGTTCCGGGACATTCCCCTACGAGCAGTACTTC	CASSSGTFPYEQYF
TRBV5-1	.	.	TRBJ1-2	TGCGCCAGCAGCAGCGCGGGCATCTGGGGCTACACCTTC	CASSSAGIWGYTF
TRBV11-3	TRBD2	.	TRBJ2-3	TGTGCCAGCAGCTTGTTGGGCGGGAGAGGAGATACGCAGTATTTT	CASSLLGGRGDTQYF
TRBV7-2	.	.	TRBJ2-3	TGTGCCAGCACCTTTCTGGGCGGGCCTAGCACAGATACGCAGTATTTT	CASTFLGGPSTDTQYF
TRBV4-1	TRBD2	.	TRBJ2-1	TGCGCCAGCAGCCAAGATCTAGCGGGGCTGGGGAATGAGCAGTTCTTC	CASSQDLAGLGNEQFF
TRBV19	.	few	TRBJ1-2	TGTGCCAGTAGTCTGACAGTGATCTATGGCTACACCTTC	CASSLTVIYGYTF
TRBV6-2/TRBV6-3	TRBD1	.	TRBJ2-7	TGTGCCAGCAGTCACATGGGACAGGGGTACTACGAGCAGTACTTC	CASSHMGQGYYEQYF
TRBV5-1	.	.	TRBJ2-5	TGCGCCAGCAGTTCGACCGGACTCCCCCAAGAGACCCAGTACTTC	CASSSTGLPQETQYF
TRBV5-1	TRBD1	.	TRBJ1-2	TGCGCCAGCAGCCTCGGGACAGTTTCCTATGGCTACACCTTC	CASSLGTVSYGYTF
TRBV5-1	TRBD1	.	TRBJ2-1	TGCGCCAGCAGCTTGGAACCGGGACAGCCGTACAATGAGCAGTTCTTC	CASSLEPGQPYNEQFF
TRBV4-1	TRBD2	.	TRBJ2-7	TGCGCCAGCAGCCAGACCCCTAGCGGGGTGATTGAGGGCGAGCAGTACTTC	CASSQTPSGVIEGEQYF
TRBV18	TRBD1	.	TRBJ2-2	TGTGCCAGCTCACCGAACAGGGGGACCGGGGAGCTGTTTTTT	CASSPNRGTGELFF
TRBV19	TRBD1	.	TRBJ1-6	TGTGCCAGCGGACAGGGAAATTCACCCCTCCACTTT	CASGQGNSPLHF
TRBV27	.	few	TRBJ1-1	TGTGCTAACCCGATAGAAAACACTGAAGCTTTCTTT	CANPIENTEAFF
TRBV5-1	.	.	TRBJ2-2	TGCGCCAGCAGCTTGCAGGGGTTCCCCGGGGAGCTGTTTTTT	CASSLQGFPGELFF
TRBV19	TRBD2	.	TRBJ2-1	TGTGCCAGTAGTATAGGATCTAGCGGAGATTACAATGAGCAGTTCTTC	CASSIGSSGDYNEQFF
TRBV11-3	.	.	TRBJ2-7	TGTGCCAGCAGCCCGCTCCCTCCCCCTCTCCGGGGAGCCCCCTACGAGCAGTACTTC	CASSPLPPPLRGAPYEQYF
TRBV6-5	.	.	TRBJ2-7	TGTGCCAGCAGTTACTACCGTACTAAGGTCGAGCAGTACTTC	CASSYYRTKVEQYF
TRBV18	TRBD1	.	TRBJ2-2	TGTGCCAGCTCACGTCCGGGACAGGGCGCGACCGGGGAGCTGTTTTTT	CASSRPGQGATGELFF
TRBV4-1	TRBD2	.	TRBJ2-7	TGCGCCAGCAGCCAGGTAGCGGGGGGGCACGAGCAGTACTTC	CASSQVAGGHEQYF
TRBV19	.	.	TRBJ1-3	TGTGCCAGTAGTATCGGGTTACTTGGAAACACCATATATTTT	CASSIGLLGNTIYF
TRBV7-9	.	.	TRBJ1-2	TGTGCCAGCAGCTTAGACGGGAACTATGGCTACACCTTC	CASSLDGNYGYTF
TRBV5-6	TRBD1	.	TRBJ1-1	TGTGCCAGCAGCTTAGTGATTAACAGGGGTTGGAACACTGAAGCTTTCTTT	CASSLVINRGWNTEAFF
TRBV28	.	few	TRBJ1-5	TGTGCCAGCAGTTTGGCGGGAGGCAATCAGCCCCAGCATTTT	CASSLAGGNQPQHF
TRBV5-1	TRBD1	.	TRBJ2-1	TGCGCCAGCAGCGCTTCCGGGACAGGGTTGAATGAGCAGTTCTTC	CASSASGTGLNEQFF
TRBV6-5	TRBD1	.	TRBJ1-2	TGTGCCAGCAGAAGGACAGGGGATGGCTACACCTTC	CASRRTGDGYTF
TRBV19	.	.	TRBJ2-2	TGTGCCAGTAGTATCAGGCTAGCGCCTCGAATGGCCGGGGAGCTGTTTTTT	CASSIRLAPRMAGELFF
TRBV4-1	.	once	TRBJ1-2	TGCGCCAGCAGCCAAGAAGGACCGGCCCGGGGAGGCTACACCTTC	CASSQEGPARGGYTF
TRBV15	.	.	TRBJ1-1	TGTGCCACCAGCAGAGCGGCAACTATGAACACTGAAGCTTTCTTT	CATSRAATMNTEAFF
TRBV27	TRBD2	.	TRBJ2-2	TGTGCCGCCGGGGGGGCGCCCGCCGGGGAGCTGTTTTTT	CAAGGAPAGELFF
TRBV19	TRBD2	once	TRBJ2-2	TGTGCCAGTAGAGGCGGGGGGCCCCGGGGCACCGGGGAGCTGTTTTTT	CASRGGGPRGTGELFF
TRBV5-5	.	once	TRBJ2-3	TGTGCCAGCAGCTTAGAATACTTACGCACAGATACGCAGTATTTT	CASSLEYLRTDTQYF
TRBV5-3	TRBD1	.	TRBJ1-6	TGTGCCAGAAGCGTCGGACAGGGTATTGATTCACCCCTCCACTTT	CARSVGQGIDSPLHF
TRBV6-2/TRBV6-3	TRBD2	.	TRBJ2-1	TGTGCCAGCAGTTTCCCGGGACTAGCGTCCTACAATGAGCAGTTCTTC	CASSFPGLASYNEQFF
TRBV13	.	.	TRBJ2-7	TGTGCCAGCAGCATTTTAGCGGAAACGAGAGAGTACGAGCAGTACTTC	CASSILAETREYEQYF
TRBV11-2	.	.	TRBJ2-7	TGTGCCAGCAGCTTAAACCCAGGGCCAGCCTACGAGCAGTACTTC	CASSLNPGPAYEQYF
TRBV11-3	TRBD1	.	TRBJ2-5	TGTGCCAGCAGCACCTGGACAGGGGGCGTTCCAGAGACCCAGTACTTC	CASSTWTGGVPETQYF
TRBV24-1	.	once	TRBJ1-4	TGTGCCACCAGTGATGCACAGGTGGGCGAAAAACTGTTTTTT	CATSDAQVGEKLFF
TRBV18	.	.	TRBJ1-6	TGTGCCAGCTCACCAAGCCAGGCGTCACCCCTCCACTTT	CASSPSQASPLHF
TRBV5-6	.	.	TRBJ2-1	TGTGCCAGCAGCTTGGGCCTCCCCGGGTCAGTCGATGAGCAGTTCTTC	CASSLGLPGSVDEQFF
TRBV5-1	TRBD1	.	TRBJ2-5	TGCGCCAGCAGCACGGGACAGGGGGTAGAGACCCAGTACTTC	CASSTGQGVETQYF
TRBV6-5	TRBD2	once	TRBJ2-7	TGTGCCAGCAGTCTAGCGGGAGGTCCCTACGAGCAGTACTTC	CASSLAGGPYEQYF
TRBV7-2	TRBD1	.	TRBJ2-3	TGTGCCAGCAGCTTAAGGGACAGAGGAGATACGCAGTATTTT	CASSLRDRGDTQYF
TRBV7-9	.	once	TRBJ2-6	TGTGCCAGCAGCTTGACCAGGGGACCTGGGGCCAACGTCCTGACTTTC	CASSLTRGPGANVLTF
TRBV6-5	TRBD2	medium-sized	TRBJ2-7	TGTGCCAGCAGGCGGGAGTTCTCCTACGAGCAGTACTTC	CASRREFSYEQYF
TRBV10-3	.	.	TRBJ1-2	TGTGCCCCGTATCATACAGAATTTGGCTACACCTTC	CAPYHTEFGYTF
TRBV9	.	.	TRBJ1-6	TGTGCCAGCAGCTACACAGCCTCCTATAATTCACCCCTCCACTTT	CASSYTASYNSPLHF
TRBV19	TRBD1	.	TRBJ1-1	TGTGCCAGTAGTATCGAGGGGGCCACTGAAGCTTTCTTT	CASSIEGATEAFF
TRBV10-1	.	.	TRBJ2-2	TGCGCCAGCAGTTCCCTCCCGGGTCCTATTACCGGGGAGCTGTTTTTT	CASSSLPGPITGELFF
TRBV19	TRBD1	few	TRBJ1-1	TGTGCCAGTATCTTGGGGACAGGGGTAAAGACTGAAGCTTTCTTT	CASILGTGVKTEAFF
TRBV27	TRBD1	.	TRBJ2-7	TGTGCCAGCAGTAGTACAGGGGCCTTTTACGAGCAGTACTTC	CASSSTGAFYEQYF
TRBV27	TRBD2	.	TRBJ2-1	TGTGCCAGCTTGGGGAGACTAGCGGGGGGTTACAATGAGCAGTTCTTC	CASLGRLAGGYNEQFF
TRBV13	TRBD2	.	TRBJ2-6	TGTGCCAGCAGCTCCCCTAGCGGGAGGGCCAGTTCCCGGTCCGGGGCCAACGTCCTGACTTTC	CASSSPSGRASSRSGANVLTF
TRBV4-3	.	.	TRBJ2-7	TGCGCCAGCAGCCAATTCACAGGGAACTACGAGCAGTACTTC	CASSQFTGNYEQYF
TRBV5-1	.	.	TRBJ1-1	TGCGCCAGCAGCTTGAGCGGAATGAACACTGAAGCTTTCTTT	CASSLSGMNTEAFF
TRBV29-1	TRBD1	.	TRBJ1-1	TGCAGCGTCCTCAGGGGGCTGAACACTGAAGCTTTCTTT	CSVLRGLNTEAFF
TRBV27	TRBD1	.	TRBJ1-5	TGTGCCAGCAGTAAGGGACAGGCGAAGGGTGGGGCACACAATCAGCCCCAGCATTTT	CASSKGQAKGGAHNQPQHF
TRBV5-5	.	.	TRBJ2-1	TGTGCCAGCAGCTTACTCTCGGAGAATGAGCAGTTCTTC	CASSLLSENEQFF
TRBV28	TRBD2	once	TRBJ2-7	TGTGCCAGCAGTCCAACGGGGAGGGGTAGCGGGGGTTCCTACGAGCAGTACTTC	CASSPTGRGSGGSYEQYF